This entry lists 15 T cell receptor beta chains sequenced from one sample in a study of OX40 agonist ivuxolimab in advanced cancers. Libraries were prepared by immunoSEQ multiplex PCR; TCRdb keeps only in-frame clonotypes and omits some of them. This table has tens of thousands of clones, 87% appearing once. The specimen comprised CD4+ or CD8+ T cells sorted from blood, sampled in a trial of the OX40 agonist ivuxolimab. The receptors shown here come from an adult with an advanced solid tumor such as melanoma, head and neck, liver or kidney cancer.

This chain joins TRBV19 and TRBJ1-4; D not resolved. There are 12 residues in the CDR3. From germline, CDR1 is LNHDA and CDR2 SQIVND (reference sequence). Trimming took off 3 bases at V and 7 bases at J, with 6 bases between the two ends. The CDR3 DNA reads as TGTGCCAGTAGTATTTCTGGTGAAAAACTGTTTTTT. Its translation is CASSISGEKLFF.

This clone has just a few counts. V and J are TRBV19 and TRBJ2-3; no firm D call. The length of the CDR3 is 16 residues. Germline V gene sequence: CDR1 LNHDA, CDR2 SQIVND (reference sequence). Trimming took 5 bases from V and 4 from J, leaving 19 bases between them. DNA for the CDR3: TGTGCCAGTAGTGCGTTGACCGTGGGGTTGGCAGATACGCAGTATTTT. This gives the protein CASSALTVGLADTQYF.

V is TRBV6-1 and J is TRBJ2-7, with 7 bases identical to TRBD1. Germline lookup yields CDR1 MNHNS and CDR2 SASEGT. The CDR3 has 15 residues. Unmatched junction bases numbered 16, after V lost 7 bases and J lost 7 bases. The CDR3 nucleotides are TGTGCCAGCACCCCTTCCTACGACAGGGCTGAAGAGCAGTACGTC. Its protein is CASTPSYDRAEEQYV.

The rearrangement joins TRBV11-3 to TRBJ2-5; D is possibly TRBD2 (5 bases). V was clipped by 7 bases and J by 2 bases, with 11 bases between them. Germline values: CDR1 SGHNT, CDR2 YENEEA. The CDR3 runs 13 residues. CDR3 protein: CASTLATQETQYF. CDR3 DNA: TGTGCCAGCACCCTAGCAACACAAGAGACCCAGTACTTC. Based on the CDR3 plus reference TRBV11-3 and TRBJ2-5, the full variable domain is EAGVVQSPRYKIIEKKQPVAFWCNPISGHNTLYWYLQNLGQGPELLIRYENEEAVDDSQLPKDRFSAERLKGVDSTLKIQPAELGDSAVYLCASTLATQETQYFGPGTRLLVL.

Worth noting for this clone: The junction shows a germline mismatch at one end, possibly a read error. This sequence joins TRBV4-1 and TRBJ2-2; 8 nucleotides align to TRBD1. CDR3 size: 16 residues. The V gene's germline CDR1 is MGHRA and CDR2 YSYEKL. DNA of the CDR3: TGCGCCAGCAGACAAGGGGGGACAGGAAACACCGGGGAGCTGTTTTTT. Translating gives CASRQGGTGNTGELFF.

The CDR3 DNA reads TGTGCCAGCACCCCTGCCATGAACACTGAAGCTTTCTTT. This gives the protein CASTPAMNTEAFF. This sequence joins TRBV2 and TRBJ1-1; the D is unclear. Trimming removed 7 bases at V and 0 bases at J, with 9 bases between. Germline lookup yields CDR1 SNHLY and CDR2 FYNNEI. CDR3 length: 13 amino acids.

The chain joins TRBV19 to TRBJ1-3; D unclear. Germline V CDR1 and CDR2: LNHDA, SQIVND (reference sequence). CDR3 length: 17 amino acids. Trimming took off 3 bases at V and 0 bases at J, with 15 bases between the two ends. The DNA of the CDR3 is TGTGCCAGTAGTATTGGTCGACCGGGAAGCTCTGGAAACACCATATATTTT. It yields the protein CASSIGRPGSSGNTIYF.

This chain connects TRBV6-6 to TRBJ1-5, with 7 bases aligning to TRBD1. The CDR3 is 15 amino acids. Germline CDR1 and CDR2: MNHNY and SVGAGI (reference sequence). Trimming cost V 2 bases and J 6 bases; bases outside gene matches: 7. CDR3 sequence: CASSYPTGSGQPQHF. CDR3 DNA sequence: TGTGCCAGCAGTTACCCGACAGGGTCGGGTCAGCCCCAGCATTTT.

The CDR3 here is CASSLSGQRVNEQFF. CDR3 in DNA: TGTGCCAGCAGCTTATCGGGACAGAGGGTCAATGAGCAGTTCTTC. The chain carries TRBV7-3 and TRBJ2-1, with 7 bases that match TRBD1. The J segment lost 6 bases and the V segment lost 2 bases, leaving 7 bases of the junction unmatched. This CDR3 is built from 15 residues. Germline V gene sequence: CDR1 SGHTA, CDR2 FQGTGA.

CDR3 in amino acids: CASSPPTGEETQYF. The CDR3 coding sequence is TGCGCCAGCAGCCCCCCCACAGGGGAGGAGACCCAGTACTTC. The chain combines TRBV5-1 with TRBJ2-5; 7 bases fit TRBD1. The trim removed 4 bases at V and 5 bases at J, leaving 8 bases unmatched. This CDR3 has 14 residues. From germline, CDR1 is SGHRS and CDR2 YFSETQ. The whole variable domain, filled in from reference TRBV5-1 and TRBJ2-5, reads KAGVTQTPRYLIKTRGQQVTLSCSPISGHRSVSWYQQTPGQGLQFLFEYFSETQRNKGNFPGRFSGRQFSNSRSEMNVSTLELGDSALYLCASSPPTGEETQYFGPGTRLLVL.

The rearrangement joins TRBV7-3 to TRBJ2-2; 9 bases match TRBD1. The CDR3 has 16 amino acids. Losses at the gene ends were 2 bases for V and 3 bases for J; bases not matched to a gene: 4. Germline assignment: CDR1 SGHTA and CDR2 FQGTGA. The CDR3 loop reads CASSLVGQGDTGELFF. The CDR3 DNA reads TGTGCCAGCAGCTTAGTGGGACAGGGAGACACCGGGGAGCTGTTTTTT.

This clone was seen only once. Here the CDR3 DNA reads TGCGCCAGCAGCCCCATGAGGGGGAGGCCCGAAGAGCTGTTTTTT. Translating it yields CASSPMRGRPEELFF. This rearrangement joins TRBV5-1 to TRBJ2-2; the D gene could be TRBD1 or TRBD2 (6 bases each). The germline V and J ends were trimmed by 4 bases and 11 bases, with 21 bases remaining between them. Germline V gene lookup returns CDR1 SGHRS and CDR2 YFSETQ. The CDR3 spans 15 residues.

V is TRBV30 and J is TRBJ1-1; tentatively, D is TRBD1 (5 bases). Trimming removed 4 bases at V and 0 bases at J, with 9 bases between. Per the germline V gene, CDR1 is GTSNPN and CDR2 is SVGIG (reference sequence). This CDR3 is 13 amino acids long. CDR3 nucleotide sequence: TGTGCCTGGACCCCGGGGGTGAACACTGAAGCTTTCTTT. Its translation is CAWTPGVNTEAFF.

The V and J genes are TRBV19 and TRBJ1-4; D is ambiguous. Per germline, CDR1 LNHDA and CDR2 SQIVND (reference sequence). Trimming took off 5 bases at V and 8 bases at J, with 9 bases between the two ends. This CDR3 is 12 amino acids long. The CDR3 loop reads CASSYRGEKLFF. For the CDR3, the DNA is TGTGCCAGTAGTTATCGAGGGGAAAAACTGTTTTTT.

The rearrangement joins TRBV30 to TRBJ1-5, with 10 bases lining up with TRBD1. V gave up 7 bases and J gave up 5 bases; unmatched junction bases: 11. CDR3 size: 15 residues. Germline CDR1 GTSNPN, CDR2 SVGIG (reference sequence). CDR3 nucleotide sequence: TGTGCCTTATCTAGGGACAGGGGCTGGGATCAGCCCCAGCATTTT. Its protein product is CALSRDRGWDQPQHF.